This T cell receptor beta chain was sequenced during a study of blood T cell repertoires in COVID-19. Across the whole study: In each case, the material was cDNA or gDNA derived from T cells, B-cell-depleted T cells, or PBMCs.

Here immunoSEQ multiplex PCR was the method, and the copy in TCRdb shows in-frame clones only, minus some. The table records more than 200,000 clones, 70% to 85% of them present only once. CDR1 and CDR2 (germline): SGHNT, YENEEA. V shed 6 bases and J 0 bases; nucleotides not matched to a gene: 8. The CDR3 is made up of 18 amino acids. This receptor was taken from an older man with acute or convalescent COVID-19. This chain joins TRBV11-3 and TRBJ2-1; 13 bases map to TRBD2. The sequenced sample was peripheral blood. CDR3 residues: CASRPGTSGTSSYNEQFF. DNA of the CDR3: TGTGCCAGCAGGCCCGGGACTAGCGGGACCAGCTCCTACAATGAGCAGTTCTTC. The whole variable domain, remainder taken from reference TRBV11-3 and TRBJ2-1, is EAGVVQSPRYKIIEKKQPVAFWCNPISGHNTLYWYLQNLGQGPELLIRYENEEAVDDSQLPKDRFSAERLKGVDSTLKIQPAELGDSAVYLCASRPGTSGTSSYNEQFFGPGTRLTVL.